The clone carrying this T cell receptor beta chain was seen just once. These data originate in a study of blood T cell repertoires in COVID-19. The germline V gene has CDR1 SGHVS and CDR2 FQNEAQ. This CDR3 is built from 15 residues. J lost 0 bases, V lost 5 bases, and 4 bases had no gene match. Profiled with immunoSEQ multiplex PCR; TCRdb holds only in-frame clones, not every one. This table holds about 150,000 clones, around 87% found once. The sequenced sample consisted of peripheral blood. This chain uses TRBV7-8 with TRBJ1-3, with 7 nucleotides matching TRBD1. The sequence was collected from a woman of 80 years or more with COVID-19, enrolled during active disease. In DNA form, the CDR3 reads TGTGCCAGCAGCCCCGGGACAGCCTCTGGAAACACCATATATTTT. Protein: CASSPGTASGNTIYF.